A selection of T cell receptor beta chains follows, all from one sample in a study of blood T cell repertoires in COVID-19. Only in-frame clones appear in the TCRdb table, and some are missing; sequencing was by immunoSEQ multiplex PCR. The table includes fewer than 400,000 clones, approximately 86% detected once. The sample was peripheral blood. All receptors derive from a human donor in a cohort sampled during active COVID-19. The CDR3 runs from the conserved cysteine through the conserved F or W. The D gene is left open where the match is weak. Clone size, where shown, is once, few, many, or a class for clones that have expanded.

V	size	J	D	DNA	CDR3
TRBV12-3/TRBV12-4	NA	TRBJ1-2	NA	TGTGCCAGCAGACGAACAACTAACTATGGCTACACCTTC	CASRRTTNYGYTF
TRBV6-6	NA	TRBJ2-7	NA	TGTGCCAGCACTAACCCCCCCTACGAGCAGTACTTC	CASTNPPYEQYF
TRBV19	few	TRBJ1-6	NA	TGTGCCAGCAAGAGCTCCTATAATTCACCCCTCCACTTT	CASKSSYNSPLHF
TRBV19	NA	TRBJ1-1	NA	TGTGCCAGTAGTATCCAGACAGAGAACACTGAAGCTTTCTTT	CASSIQTENTEAFF
TRBV5-1	NA	TRBJ1-2	NA	TGCGCCAGCAGCCCTGCATCGAGACAGCCCTATGGCTACACCTTC	CASSPASRQPYGYTF
TRBV11-3	NA	TRBJ1-1	NA	TGTGCCAGCAGCTTCGAACGGGGCACTGAAGCTTTCTTT	CASSFERGTEAFF
TRBV10-3	NA	TRBJ2-3	NA	TGTGCCATCAGTGAGAACAGAAACACAGATACGCAGTATTTT	CAISENRNTDTQYF
TRBV29-1	NA	TRBJ1-2	NA	TGCAGCGCCGAGGAGGTTGGAGGCTACACCTTC	CSAEEVGGYTF
TRBV5-4	few	TRBJ2-1	TRBD2	TGTGCCAGCAGCAAACAGTGGACTAGGGGTTACAATGAGCAGTTCTTC	CASSKQWTRGYNEQFF
TRBV19	NA	TRBJ2-7	NA	TGTGCCAGTAGTGGGAAACAGGGCTACGAGCAGTACTTC	CASSGKQGYEQYF
TRBV28	NA	TRBJ2-7	TRBD2	TGTGCCAGCAGTTCTTCACGACTAGCGGGAGGGCGATACGAGCAGTACTTC	CASSSSRLAGGRYEQYF
TRBV5-1	NA	TRBJ2-2	NA	TGCGCCAGCAGCGCGGGCGGGGCGAACACCGGGGAGCTGTTTTTT	CASSAGGANTGELFF
TRBV7-9	NA	TRBJ1-1	NA	TGTGCCAGCAGCTTAGATGCCAGGGTGAACACTGAAGCTTTCTTT	CASSLDARVNTEAFF
TRBV14	NA	TRBJ2-3	TRBD2	TGTGCCAGCAGCCAAGGGGCCCTAGCGGTAACCTTCACAGATACGCAGTATTTT	CASSQGALAVTFTDTQYF
TRBV7-3	NA	TRBJ2-7	NA	TGTGCCAGCAGCTTAGACGGGACTTCCGAGCAGTACTTC	CASSLDGTSEQYF
TRBV25-1	few	TRBJ1-1	NA	TGTGCCAGCAGCGGAACAGGGAAGGAAGCTTTCTTT	CASSGTGKEAFF
TRBV3-1/TRBV3-2	NA	TRBJ1-1	NA	TGTGCCAGCAGCCGAGACAGGATAGGAACTGAAGCTTTCTTT	CASSRDRIGTEAFF
TRBV6-5	NA	TRBJ1-1	NA	TGTGCCAGCAGCACCGGGACACTGGGGAGAGCTTTCTTT	CASSTGTLGRAFF
TRBV4-1	NA	TRBJ1-6	NA	TGCGCCAGCAGCCAAGAGGCCAATTCACCCCTCCACTTT	CASSQEANSPLHF
TRBV2	once	TRBJ2-2	NA	TGTGCCAGCGTAGTGGCAGGGAGGTTTCCCGGGGAGCTGTTTTTT	CASVVAGRFPGELFF
TRBV18	NA	TRBJ1-4	NA	TGTGCCAGCTCACCACTCGCCCCAGGGCCAACTAATGAAAAACTGTTTTTT	CASSPLAPGPTNEKLFF
TRBV7-2	NA	TRBJ1-6	NA	TGTGCCAGCAGGGCGGGGGGGGGCGACAGGTCACCCCTCCACTTT	CASRAGGGDRSPLHF
TRBV30	NA	TRBJ1-5	NA	TGTGCCTGGAGTGTTGCAGGCCTCCAGCATTTT	CAWSVAGLQHF
TRBV9	NA	TRBJ1-2	NA	TGTGCCAGCAGCGTAGTCCTGGCAGGGGATAGTGGCTACACCTTC	CASSVVLAGDSGYTF
TRBV28	NA	TRBJ1-2	NA	TGTGCCAGCAGCATGGCGGGGGGAAACTATGGCTACACCTTC	CASSMAGGNYGYTF
TRBV7-6	NA	TRBJ2-7	TRBD2	TGTGCCAGCAGCTTAGCGCAGGTAGCGGGAGGCTACGAGCAGTACTTC	CASSLAQVAGGYEQYF
TRBV4-1	NA	TRBJ1-2	NA	TGCGCCAGCAGCCAACCCGTGACAAAGATCGGTGGCTACACCTTC	CASSQPVTKIGGYTF